A selection of T cell receptor beta chains follows, all from one sample in a study of metastatic and nonmetastatic thyroid tumors. TCRdb re-clonotyped the PCR reads via MiXCR. The table includes tens of thousands of clones, roughly 18% detected once. Source material: blood. These receptors came from a female donor with papillary thyroid cancer or a benign thyroid nodule (not recorded which). Some clones in this sample may be carry-over from other donors' samples. Each CDR3 is given with its conserved first and last residue. Where a row states a size, it is once, few, many or the class of an expanded clone; other rows omit it.

CDR3 protein,clone size,V gene,J gene
CASSQEQGTDTQYF,many,TRBV5-1,TRBJ2-3
CASVGSGSHVQYF,few,TRBV6-5,TRBJ2-7
CASSLVGYEQYF,many,TRBV7-9,TRBJ2-7
CSVKSGTVNGGYTF,many,TRBV20-1,TRBJ1-2
CANNPDGVGNNSPLHF,NA,TRBV11-2,TRBJ1-6
CASAGGEGFDTEAFF,many,TRBV19,TRBJ1-1
CASTRDRGLYEQYF,many,TRBV5-1,TRBJ2-7
CASSISLGAEQFF,few,TRBV19,TRBJ2-1
CASSHLAVSSYEQYF,many,TRBV13,TRBJ2-7
CATTRDTAQETQYF,many,TRBV15,TRBJ2-5
CASSLGGGGSPLHF,many,TRBV5-6,TRBJ1-6
CASIRTGRETQYF,NA,TRBV7-9,TRBJ2-5
CASSLGASTPREQFF,NA,TRBV5-1,TRBJ2-1
CASSQGTGRQGYGYTF,NA,TRBV3-1,TRBJ1-2
CASSETVSYEQYF,many,TRBV12-3/TRBV12-4,TRBJ2-7
CASSESPARGNTIYF,many,TRBV10-2,TRBJ1-3
CASDTGSKNIQYF,many,TRBV12-3/TRBV12-4,TRBJ2-4
CASSRGLNTDTQYF,many,TRBV6-1,TRBJ2-3
CSARDSAAISDTQYF,many,TRBV20-1,TRBJ2-3
CASSEGSYEQYF,many,TRBV25-1,TRBJ2-7
CAWRKKNFYEQYF,NA,TRBV30,TRBJ2-7
CSASKTGRGNTIYF,NA,TRBV20-1,TRBJ1-3
CSASKGGSENTEAFF,NA,TRBV20-1,TRBJ1-1
CASSAARNSPLHF,NA,TRBV6-1,TRBJ1-6
CASSPTGDETEAFF,many,TRBV3-1,TRBJ1-1
CASSEIRGAFF,many,TRBV6-1,TRBJ1-1
CASSPPTGPNTEAFF,NA,TRBV5-4,TRBJ1-1
CASSREIYEQYF,many,TRBV11-1,TRBJ2-7
CASSLGGAPGGEQFF,many,TRBV7-8,TRBJ2-1
CSARRTGGGEQFF,NA,TRBV20-1,TRBJ2-1
CASRSDRNYGYTF,few,TRBV12-3/TRBV12-4,TRBJ1-2
CASSSMPGRDLAKNIQYF,many,TRBV27,TRBJ2-4
CASSGRSGRAYNEQFF,many,TRBV19,TRBJ2-1
CASSLNRVTEAFF,many,TRBV27,TRBJ1-1
CASRGLEETQYF,many,TRBV27,TRBJ2-5
CASSRSGGGEQYF,few,TRBV6-1,TRBJ2-7
CATLTTQYF,many,TRBV24-1,TRBJ2-5
CSARDPVAGGGTGELFF,NA,TRBV20-1,TRBJ2-2
CASSLSGSHEQYF,many,TRBV5-6,TRBJ2-7
CASSPRVYGYTF,NA,TRBV12-3/TRBV12-4,TRBJ1-2
CSAKGASSLSEQYF,many,TRBV20-1,TRBJ2-7
CATSRERENSPLHF,many,TRBV15,TRBJ1-6
CTSSILWGGHGEDNEQFF,NA,TRBV5-1,TRBJ2-1
CASSGAGGGSPLHF,many,TRBV12-3/TRBV12-4,TRBJ1-6
CASSEAYYRASGANVLTF,few,TRBV6-1,TRBJ2-6
CASSLQETQYF,many,TRBV12-3/TRBV12-4,TRBJ2-5
CAWSVRSVRAEAFF,few,TRBV30,TRBJ1-1
CASSGTADQPQHF,few,TRBV19,TRBJ1-5
CASSFRDLSNNEQFF,many,TRBV7-3,TRBJ2-1
CASSIGPSQGAGTGELFF,NA,TRBV19,TRBJ2-2
CASSPMTRLDDTGELFF,NA,TRBV3-1,TRBJ2-2
CASSAEYNEQFF,NA,TRBV5-6,TRBJ2-1
CASSRGIQLGRHEQYF,many,TRBV3-1,TRBJ2-7